This T cell receptor beta chain stems from a study of blood T cell repertoires in COVID-19. Study summary: Researchers got acute and convalescent COVID-19 samples from the United States, Italy and Spain.

As processed by the authors: From reference gene primer amplification, estimates of nucleated cell counts were derived. Clones were sequenced by immunoSEQ multiplex PCR, and TCRdb holds only the in-frame ones, with some missing. The DNA was the basis for D and trimming; V, J and clone size are from that table. The top ten hold approximately 1.8% of the sample, which has roughly 300,000 clones, about 90% seen once. The V and J ends lost 3 bases and 4 bases respectively, with 10 bases between them. This CDR3 contains 15 residues. Per germline, CDR1 MNHNS and CDR2 SASEGT. Sequenced input: peripheral blood. The rearrangement links TRBV6-1 to TRBJ1-6, with D possibly being TRBD1 (6 bases). The source of this sequence is a woman in her thirties with COVID-19, enrolled during active disease. CDR3 DNA sequence: TGTGCCAGCAGTGACGGACAGAGATATAATTCACCCCTCCACTTT. Translating it yields CASSDGQRYNSPLHF.